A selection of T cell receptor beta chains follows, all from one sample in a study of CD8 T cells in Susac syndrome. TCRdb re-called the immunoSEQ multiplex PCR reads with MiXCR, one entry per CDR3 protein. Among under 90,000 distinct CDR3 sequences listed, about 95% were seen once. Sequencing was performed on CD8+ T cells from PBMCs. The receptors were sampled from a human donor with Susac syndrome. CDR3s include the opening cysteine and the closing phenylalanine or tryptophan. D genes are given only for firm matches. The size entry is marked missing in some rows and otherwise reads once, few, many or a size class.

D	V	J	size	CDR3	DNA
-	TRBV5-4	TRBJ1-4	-	CASSRRDLREKLFF	TGTGCCAGCAGCCGGCGGGACTTGAGAGAAAAACTGTTTTTT
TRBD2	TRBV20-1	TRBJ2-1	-	CSATVTSGPNEQFF	TGCAGTGCTACCGTGACTAGCGGCCCCAATGAGCAGTTCTTC
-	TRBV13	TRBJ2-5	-	CASSSYSRGTQYF	TGTGCCAGCAGCTCCTATTCTCGGGGGACCCAGTACTTC
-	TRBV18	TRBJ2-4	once	CASSPRGHIQYF	TGTGCCAGCTCACCCCGAGGACACATTCAGTACTTC
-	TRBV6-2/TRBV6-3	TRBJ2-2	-	CASSVRSTGELFF	TGTGCCAGCAGTGTCAGGTCCACCGGGGAGCTGTTTTTT
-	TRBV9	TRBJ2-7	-	CASSEGGSGYEQYF	TGTGCCAGCAGCGAGGGGGGGTCTGGCTACGAGCAGTACTTC
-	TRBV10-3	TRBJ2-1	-	CAISEWKEDIRGEQFF	TGTGCCATCAGTGAATGGAAAGAGGACATACGGGGTGAGCAGTTCTTC
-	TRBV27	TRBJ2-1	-	CASSQLGERYNEQFF	TGTGCCAGCAGTCAACTAGGTGAACGCTACAATGAGCAGTTCTTC
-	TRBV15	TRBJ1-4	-	CATSSPGMNNEKLFF	TGTGCCACCAGCAGTCCGGGGATGAATAATGAAAAACTGTTTTTT
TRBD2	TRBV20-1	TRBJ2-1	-	CSARDLAGVRNEQFF	TGCAGTGCTAGAGACCTAGCGGGAGTGAGAAATGAGCAGTTCTTC
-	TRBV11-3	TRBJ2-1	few	CASSLETEGIYNEQFF	TGTGCCAGCAGCTTAGAGACGGAGGGAATATACAATGAGCAGTTCTTC
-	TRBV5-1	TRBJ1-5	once	CASSLGSASNQPQHF	TGCGCCAGCAGCTTAGGGTCAGCTAGCAATCAGCCCCAGCATTTT
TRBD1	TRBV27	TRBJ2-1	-	CASTGGSSYNEQFF	TGTGCCAGCACAGGGGGAAGCTCCTACAATGAGCAGTTCTTC
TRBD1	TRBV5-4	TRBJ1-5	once	CATREFGQGVNQPQHF	TGTGCCACCAGAGAGTTTGGACAGGGCGTCAATCAGCCCCAGCATTTT
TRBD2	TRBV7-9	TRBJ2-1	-	CAIETSGYNEQFF	TGTGCCATAGAGACTAGCGGCTACAATGAGCAGTTCTTC
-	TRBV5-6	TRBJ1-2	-	CASSLGGTDGYTF	TGTGCCAGCAGCTTGGGGGGCACGGATGGCTACACCTTC
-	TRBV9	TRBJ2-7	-	CASSELWGADEQYF	TGTGCCAGCAGTGAGCTTTGGGGGGCTGACGAGCAGTACTTC
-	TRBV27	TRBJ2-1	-	CASSLAGEGEQFF	TGTGCCAGCAGTCTCGCCGGCGAAGGAGAGCAGTTCTTC
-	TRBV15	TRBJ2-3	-	CATTETGVGDTQYF	TGTGCCACCACAGAGACGGGGGTGGGTGATACGCAGTATTTT
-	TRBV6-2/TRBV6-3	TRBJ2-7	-	CASSDAGPRQYF	TGTGCCAGCAGTGACGCTGGGCCCCGCCAGTACTTC
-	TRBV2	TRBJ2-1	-	CASSNGRGNEQFF	TGTGCCAGCAGTAACGGGAGAGGTAATGAGCAGTTCTTC
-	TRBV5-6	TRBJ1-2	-	CASSSGQPYGYTF	TGTGCCAGCAGTTCGGGACAACCCTATGGCTACACCTTC
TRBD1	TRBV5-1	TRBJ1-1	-	CASSADRVNTEAFF	TGCGCCAGCAGCGCGGACAGGGTGAACACTGAAGCTTTCTTT
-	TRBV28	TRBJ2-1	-	CASAAVYWFF	TGTGCCAGCGCAGCCGTGTATTGGTTCTTC
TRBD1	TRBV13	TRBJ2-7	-	CASSSTGDEQYF	TGTGCCAGCAGCTCAACAGGGGATGAGCAGTACTTC
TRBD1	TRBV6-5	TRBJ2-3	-	CASSYSGGLTDTQYF	TGTGCCAGCAGTTACTCAGGGGGCCTCACAGATACGCAGTATTTT
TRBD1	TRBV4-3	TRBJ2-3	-	CASSQDPLQGSADTQYF	TGCGCCAGCAGCCAAGACCCACTACAGGGGTCGGCAGATACGCAGTATTTT
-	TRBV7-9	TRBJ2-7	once	CASSGRDGPTQSSYEQYF	TGTGCCAGCAGCGGAAGGGACGGCCCAACTCAAAGCTCCTACGAGCAGTACTTC
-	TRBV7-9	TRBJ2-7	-	CASSPSHEQYF	TGTGCCAGCAGCCCCTCGCACGAGCAGTACTTC
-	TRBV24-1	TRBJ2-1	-	CATSDLNSGTKFF	TGTGCCACCAGTGATTTAAATTCCGGGACAAAGTTCTTC
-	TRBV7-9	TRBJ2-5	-	CASSYRTEETQYF	TGTGCCAGCAGCTATCGGACTGAAGAGACCCAGTACTTC
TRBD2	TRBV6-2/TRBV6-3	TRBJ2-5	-	CASSYLLLAGGPQEETQYF	TGTGCCAGCAGTTACCTCCTTCTAGCGGGAGGCCCCCAGGAAGAGACCCAGTACTTC